The T cell receptor beta chain described here comes from a study of blood T cell repertoires in COVID-19. In the study overall: Samples taken during acute and convalescent COVID-19 were collected in the United States, Italy and Spain. T cells, B-cell-depleted T cells, or PBMCs supplied cDNA or gDNA.

In the source study's methods: Amplified reference gene primers provided the basis for estimating nucleated cell counts. Measured with immunoSEQ multiplex PCR; TCRdb has only the in-frame clones, and not every one. V, J and clone size derive from that table, while D and trimming were established from the DNA sequence. The sample includes roughly 250,000 clones, 80% to 85% of them seen just once. Germline-derived CDR1 and CDR2 are MDHEN and SYDVKM. V was pared by 3 bases and J by 7 bases, with 14 bases of the junction left unmatched. The CDR3 runs 16 residues. This clone was seen repeatedly, ten times or more. Followed longitudinally, the Seattle patients had been enrolled during active infection.

This TCR derives from a person aged 70 to 85 with COVID-19, enrolled during active disease. This rearrangement joins TRBV28 to TRBJ1-2, with 7 bases matching TRBD1. The sample consisted of peripheral blood. In nucleotides, the CDR3 is TGTGCCAGCAGTTTTAGGGACAGTTCTTGGTCGGGTGGCTACACCTTC. The encoded protein is CASSFRDSSWSGGYTF.